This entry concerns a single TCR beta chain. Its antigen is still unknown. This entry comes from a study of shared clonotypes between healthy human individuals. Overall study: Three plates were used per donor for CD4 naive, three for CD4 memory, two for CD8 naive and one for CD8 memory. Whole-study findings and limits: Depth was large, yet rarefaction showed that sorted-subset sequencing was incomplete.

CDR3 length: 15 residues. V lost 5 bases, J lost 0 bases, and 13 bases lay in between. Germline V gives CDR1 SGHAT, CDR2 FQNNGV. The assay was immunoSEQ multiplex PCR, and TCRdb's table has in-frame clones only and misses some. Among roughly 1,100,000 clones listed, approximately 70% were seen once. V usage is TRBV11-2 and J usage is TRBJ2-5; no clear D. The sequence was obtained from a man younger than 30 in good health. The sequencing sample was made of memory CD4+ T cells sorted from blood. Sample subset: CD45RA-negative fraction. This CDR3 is CASSPMGNNQETQYF. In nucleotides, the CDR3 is TGTGCCAGCAGCCCAATGGGAAATAACCAAGAGACCCAGTACTTC.